Presented here are 10 T cell receptor beta chains from one specimen sequenced in a study of cytomegalovirus exposure and HLA in healthy donors (dated by TCRdb to 2015 to 2018). The library was generated by the immunoSEQ multiplex PCR assay. The multiplex PCR relied on a mix of 60 forward primers for TCR Vbeta segments and 13 reverse primers for TCR Jbeta segments. The immuneACCESS repertoire file appears here via TCRdb, limited to in-frame rearrangements. These files lack a portion of the clones; in checked studies, under half of the deficit traces to unresolved V genes, and the cause of the others is not known. The sample table lists around 90,000 clones, roughly three quarters of them with a count of one. 2.5% to 3.5% of the sample comes from the top ten. The specimen sequenced was PBMCs. These receptors were collected from a man aged 25-40 years in good health and CMV-seronegative.

This clone has a single count. The rearrangement links TRBV30 to TRBJ1-5; 11 bases line up with TRBD1. This CDR3 is built from 15 residues. CDR1 and CDR2 from the germline V gene are GTSNPN and SVGIG (reference sequence). The V and J ends lost 7 bases and 6 bases, in that order; junction bases with no gene match: 11. CDR3 DNA: TGTGCCTTCACCGGGACAGGGGGACGGAGTCAGCCCCAGCATTTT. This sequence encodes CAFTGTGGRSQPQHF.

The chain recombines TRBV5-1 with TRBJ1-3; the match to TRBD1 covers 11 bases. Germline CDR1 SGHRS, CDR2 YFSETQ. The length of the CDR3 is 17 residues. V dropped 1 base and J dropped 2; count of bases not matched to a gene: 5. The DNA of the CDR3 is TGCGCCAGCAGCTTGTGGACAGGGGGCGCCCCTGGAAACACCATATATTTT. This sequence encodes CASSLWTGGAPGNTIYF.

The V and J genes are TRBV19 and TRBJ1-2; 8 bases match TRBD1. Germline CDR1 and CDR2: LNHDA and SQIVND (reference sequence). The V gene end was trimmed by 3 bases and the J gene end by 4 bases; junction bases not matched to a gene: 7. CDR3 size: 15 residues. CDR3 amino acids: CASSMGAGGVYGYTF. Here the CDR3 DNA reads TGTGCCAGTAGTATGGGGGCAGGGGGCGTCTATGGCTACACCTTC.

The CDR3 nucleotides read TGTGCCATCAGTGAGCCGGGGGGAAAACTTCAGGTTACGCAGTATTTT. It encodes CAISEPGGKLQVTQYF. The gene calls are TRBV10-3 and TRBJ2-3; 7 bases match TRBD2. Germline values: CDR1 ENHRY, CDR2 SYGVKD. J was trimmed by 8 bases and V by 2 bases; bases with no gene match: 13. This CDR3 has 16 amino acids.

V usage is TRBV19 and J usage is TRBJ1-6; tentatively, D is TRBD1 (5 bases). Between the trimmed V and J ends, which lost 6 bases and 7 bases, there was a span of 19 bases. CDR1 and CDR2 from the germline V gene are LNHDA and SQIVND (reference sequence). This CDR3 has 16 amino acids. The DNA of the CDR3 is TGTGCCAGTAGAATTACGGGAGGGGCGCGAAATTCACCCCTCCACTTT. Translation: CASRITGGARNSPLHF.

V is TRBV10-3 and J is TRBJ1-1; D perhaps matches TRBD1 (6 bases). The CDR3 extends over 15 amino acids. Per germline, CDR1 ENHRY and CDR2 SYGVKD. V lost 3 bases to trimming and J lost 1 base, with 12 bases between them. The DNA for the CDR3 is TGTGCCATCAGTGACCCCGGGACACCGAACACTGAAGCTTTCTTT. It yields the protein CAISDPGTPNTEAFF.

This clone was counted between two and nine times. The chain joins TRBV9 to TRBJ1-1; no clear D. Looked up from germline, CDR1 is SGDLS and CDR2 is YYNGEE. V shed 1 base and J shed 1 base, with 8 bases lying between them. This CDR3 contains 14 residues. In DNA, the CDR3 is TGTGCCAGCAGCGTAAGTGTTAGGAACACTGAAGCTTTCTTT. It is translated as CASSVSVRNTEAFF.

The rearrangement links TRBV5-1 to TRBJ1-1, with 7 bases aligning to TRBD1. The CDR3 loop spans 15 amino acids. V shed 0 bases, J shed 1 base, and the junction held 3 bases outside the gene matches. Germline CDR1 and CDR2: SGHRS and YFSETQ. Here the CDR3 reads CASSLEGAGNTEAFF. CDR3 DNA sequence: TGCGCCAGCAGCTTGGAGGGGGCTGGGAACACTGAAGCTTTCTTT.

J is TRBJ1-1 and V is TRBV9, with a tentative D call TRBD1 (5 bases). The CDR3 runs to 13 residues. Deletions cut 3 bases from V and 10 bases from J, with 16 bases between. From germline, CDR1 is SGDLS and CDR2 YYNGEE. Here the CDR3 DNA reads TGTGCCAGCAGCGGCGGGGCGGGCCGACGAGCTTTCTTT. Translated, it gives CASSGGAGRRAFF. Full variable domain (rest looked up from reference TRBV9 and TRBJ1-1): DSGVTQTPKHLITATGQRVTLRCSPRSGDLSVYWYQQSLDQGLQFLIQYYNGEERAKGNILERFSAQQFPDLHSELNLSSLELGDSALYFCASSGGAGRRAFFGQGTRLTVV.

The chain recombines TRBV6-1 with TRBJ1-1; 7 bases are a match to TRBD1. There are 14 residues in the CDR3. Per germline, CDR1 MNHNS and CDR2 SASEGT. Germline trimming cut 5 bases from V and 7 bases from J; bases unmatched to any gene: 10. The CDR3 here is CASSSWTGINEAFF. The CDR3 DNA reads TGTGCCAGCAGTTCCTGGACAGGTATTAATGAAGCTTTCTTT.